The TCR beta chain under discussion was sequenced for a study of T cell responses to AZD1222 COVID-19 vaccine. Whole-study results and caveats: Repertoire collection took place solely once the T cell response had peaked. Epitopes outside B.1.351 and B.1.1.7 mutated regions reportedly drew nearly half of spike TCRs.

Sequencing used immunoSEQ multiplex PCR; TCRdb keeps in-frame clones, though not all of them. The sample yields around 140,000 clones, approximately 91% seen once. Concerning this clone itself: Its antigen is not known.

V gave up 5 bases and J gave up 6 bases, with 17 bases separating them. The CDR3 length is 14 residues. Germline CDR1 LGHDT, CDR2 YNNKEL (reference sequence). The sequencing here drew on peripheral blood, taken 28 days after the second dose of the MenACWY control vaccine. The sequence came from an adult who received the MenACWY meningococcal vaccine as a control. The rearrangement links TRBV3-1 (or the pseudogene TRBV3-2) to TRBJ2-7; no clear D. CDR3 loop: CASSINPSYLEQYF. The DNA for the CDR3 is TGTGCCAGCAGCATCAATCCCTCGTACCTCGAGCAGTACTTC.